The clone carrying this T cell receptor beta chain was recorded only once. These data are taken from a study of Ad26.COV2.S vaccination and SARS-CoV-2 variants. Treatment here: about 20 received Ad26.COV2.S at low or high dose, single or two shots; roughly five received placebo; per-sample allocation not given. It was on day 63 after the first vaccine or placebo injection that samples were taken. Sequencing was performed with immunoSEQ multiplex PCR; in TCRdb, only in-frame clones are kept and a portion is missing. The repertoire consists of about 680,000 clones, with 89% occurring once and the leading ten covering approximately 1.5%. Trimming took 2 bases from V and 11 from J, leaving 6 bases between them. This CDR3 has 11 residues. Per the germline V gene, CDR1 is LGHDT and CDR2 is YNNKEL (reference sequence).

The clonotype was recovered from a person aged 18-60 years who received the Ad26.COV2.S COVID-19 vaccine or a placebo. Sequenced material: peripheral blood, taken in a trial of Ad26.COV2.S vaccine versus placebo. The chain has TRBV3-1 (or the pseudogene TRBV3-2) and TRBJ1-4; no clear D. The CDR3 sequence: CASSQSSKLFF. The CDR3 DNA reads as TGTGCCAGCAGCCAATCGTCCAAACTGTTTTTT.